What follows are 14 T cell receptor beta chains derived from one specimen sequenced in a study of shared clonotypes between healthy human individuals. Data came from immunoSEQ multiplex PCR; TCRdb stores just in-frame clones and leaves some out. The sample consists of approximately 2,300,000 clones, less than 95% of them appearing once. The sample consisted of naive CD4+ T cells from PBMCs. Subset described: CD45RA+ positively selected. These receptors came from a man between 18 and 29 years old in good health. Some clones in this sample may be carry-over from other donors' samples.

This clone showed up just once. The CDR3 sequence: CASSQGLAGVSSYNEQFF. In DNA, the CDR3 is TGTGCCAGCAGCCAAGGACTAGCGGGCGTGAGCTCCTACAATGAGCAGTTCTTC. This chain joins TRBV4-2 and TRBJ2-1, with 10 bases identical to TRBD2. Trimming at V came to 1 base and at J to 0 bases, leaving 6 bases not matched to a gene. The CDR3 has 18 amino acids. From germline, CDR1 is LGHNA and CDR2 YNFKEQ.

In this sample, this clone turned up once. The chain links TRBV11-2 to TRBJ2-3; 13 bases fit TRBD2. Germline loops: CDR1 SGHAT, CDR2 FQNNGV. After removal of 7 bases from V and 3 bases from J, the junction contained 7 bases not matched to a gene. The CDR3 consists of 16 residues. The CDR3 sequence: CASTRLAGGRTDTQYF. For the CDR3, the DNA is TGTGCCAGCACCCGACTAGCGGGAGGTCGGACAGATACGCAGTATTTT. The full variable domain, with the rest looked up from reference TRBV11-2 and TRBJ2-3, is EAGVAQSPRYKIIEKRQSVAFWCNPISGHATLYWYQQILGQGPKLLIQFQNNGVVDDSQLPKDRFSAERLKGVDSTLKIQPAKLEDSAVYLCASTRLAGGRTDTQYFGPGTRLTVL.

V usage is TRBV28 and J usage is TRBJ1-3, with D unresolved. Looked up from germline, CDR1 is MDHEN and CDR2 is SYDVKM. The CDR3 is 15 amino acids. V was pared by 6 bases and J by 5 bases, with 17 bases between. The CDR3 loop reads CASSLSVPTRNTIYF. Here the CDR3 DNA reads TGTGCCAGCAGCCTATCCGTTCCCACGAGAAACACCATATATTTT. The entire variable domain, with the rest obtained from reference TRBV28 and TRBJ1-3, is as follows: DVKVTQSSRYLVKRTGEKVFLECVQDMDHENMFWYRQDPGLGLRLIYFSYDVKMKEKGDIPEGYSVSREKKERFSLILESASTNQTSMYLCASSLSVPTRNTIYFGEGSWLTVV.

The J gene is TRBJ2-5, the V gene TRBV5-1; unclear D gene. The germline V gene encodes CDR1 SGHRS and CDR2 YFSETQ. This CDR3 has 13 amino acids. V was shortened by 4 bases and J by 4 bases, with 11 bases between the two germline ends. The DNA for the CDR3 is TGCGCCAGCAGCCCCGCCCGCAGAGAGACCCAGTACTTC. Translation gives CASSPARRETQYF.

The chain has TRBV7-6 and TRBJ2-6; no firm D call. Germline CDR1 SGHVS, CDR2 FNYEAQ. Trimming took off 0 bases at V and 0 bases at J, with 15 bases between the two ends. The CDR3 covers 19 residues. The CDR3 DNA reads TGTGCCAGCAGCTTAGCGGCGGCAGGTCGAAGCTCTGGGGCCAACGTCCTGACTTTC. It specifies CASSLAAAGRSSGANVLTF.

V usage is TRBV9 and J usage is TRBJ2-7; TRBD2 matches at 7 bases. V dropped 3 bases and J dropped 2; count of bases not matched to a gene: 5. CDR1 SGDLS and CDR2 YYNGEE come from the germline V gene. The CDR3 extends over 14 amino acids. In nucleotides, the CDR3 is TGTGCCAGCAGCGCCGGTGGACTAGCCTACGAGCAGTACTTC. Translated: CASSAGGLAYEQYF.

Written as DNA, the CDR3 is TGTGCCTGGAGTAAACTCGGACAGGGAAGTATTTTCTTT. Amino acids: CAWSKLGQGSIFF. The V gene is TRBV30, the J gene TRBJ1-1; 8 bases agree with TRBD1. V gave up 2 bases and J gave up 13 bases; unmatched junction bases: 12. CDR3 length: 13 residues. CDR1 and CDR2 (germline): GTSNPN, SVGIG (reference sequence).

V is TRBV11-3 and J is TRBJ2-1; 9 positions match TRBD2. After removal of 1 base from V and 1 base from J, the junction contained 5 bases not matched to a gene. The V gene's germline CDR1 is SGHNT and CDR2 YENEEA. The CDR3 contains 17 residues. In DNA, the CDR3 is TGTGCCAGCAGCTTAGGGGAGACTAGCGGTTCCTACAATGAGCAGTTCTTC. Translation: CASSLGETSGSYNEQFF.

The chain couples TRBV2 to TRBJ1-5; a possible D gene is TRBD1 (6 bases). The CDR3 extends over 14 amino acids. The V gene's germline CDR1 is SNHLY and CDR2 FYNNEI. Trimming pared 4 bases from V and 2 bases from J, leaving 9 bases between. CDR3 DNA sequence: TGTGCCAGCAGTGGGACAGTACGCAATCAGCCCCAGCATTTT. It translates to CASSGTVRNQPQHF.

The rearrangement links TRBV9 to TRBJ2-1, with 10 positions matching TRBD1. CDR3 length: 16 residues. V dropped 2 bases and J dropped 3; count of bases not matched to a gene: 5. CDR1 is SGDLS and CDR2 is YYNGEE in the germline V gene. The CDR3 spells CASSVLTGGFYNEQFF. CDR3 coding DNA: TGTGCCAGCAGCGTCTTGACAGGGGGCTTCTACAATGAGCAGTTCTTC.

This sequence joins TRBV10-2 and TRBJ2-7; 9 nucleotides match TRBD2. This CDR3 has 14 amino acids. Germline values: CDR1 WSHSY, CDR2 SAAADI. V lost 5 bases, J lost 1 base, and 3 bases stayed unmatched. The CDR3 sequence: CASSKREVSYEQYF. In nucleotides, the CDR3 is TGCGCCAGCAGTAAGCGGGAGGTATCCTACGAGCAGTACTTC.

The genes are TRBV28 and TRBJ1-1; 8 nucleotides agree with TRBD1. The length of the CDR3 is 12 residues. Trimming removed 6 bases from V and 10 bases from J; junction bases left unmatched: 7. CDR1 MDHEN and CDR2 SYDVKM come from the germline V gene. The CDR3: CASSRTGPGAFF. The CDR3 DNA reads TGTGCCAGCAGCAGGACAGGGCCTGGAGCTTTCTTT.

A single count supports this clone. The CDR3 DNA sequence: TGTGCCATCAGTGGCGGACAGCCCGAAGGGGAGACCCAGTACTTC. Protein product: CAISGGQPEGETQYF. V and J are TRBV10-3 and TRBJ2-5; D possibly corresponds to TRBD1 (6 bases). The CDR3 consists of 15 residues. Trimming left V 4 bases short and J 5 bases short, with 17 bases between. Germline V lookup: CDR1 ENHRY, CDR2 SYGVKD.

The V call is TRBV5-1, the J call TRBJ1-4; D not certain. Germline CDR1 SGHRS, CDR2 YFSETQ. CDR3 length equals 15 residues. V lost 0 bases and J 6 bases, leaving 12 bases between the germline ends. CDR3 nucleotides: TGCGCCAGCAGCTTGGGTGGTGTGGTAGATGAAAAACTGTTTTTT. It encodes CASSLGGVVDEKLFF.